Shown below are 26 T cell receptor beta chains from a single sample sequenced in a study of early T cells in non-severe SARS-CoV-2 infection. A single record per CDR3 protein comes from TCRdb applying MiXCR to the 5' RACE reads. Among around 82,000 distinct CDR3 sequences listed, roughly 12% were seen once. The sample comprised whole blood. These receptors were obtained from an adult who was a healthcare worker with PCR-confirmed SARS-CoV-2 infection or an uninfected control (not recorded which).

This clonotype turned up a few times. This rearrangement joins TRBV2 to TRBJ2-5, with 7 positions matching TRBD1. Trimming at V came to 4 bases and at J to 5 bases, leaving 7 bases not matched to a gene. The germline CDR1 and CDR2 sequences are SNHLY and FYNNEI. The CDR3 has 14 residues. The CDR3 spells CASSANRGEETQYF. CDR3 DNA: TGTGCCAGCAGTGCGAACAGGGGTGAGGAGACCCAGTACTTC.

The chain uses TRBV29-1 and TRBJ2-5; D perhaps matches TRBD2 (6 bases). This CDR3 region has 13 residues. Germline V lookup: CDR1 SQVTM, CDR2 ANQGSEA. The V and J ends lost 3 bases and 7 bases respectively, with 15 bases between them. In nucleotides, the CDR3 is TGCAGCGTTGAGGCTAGCGTCCTAGGGACCCAGTACTTC. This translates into CSVEASVLGTQYF.

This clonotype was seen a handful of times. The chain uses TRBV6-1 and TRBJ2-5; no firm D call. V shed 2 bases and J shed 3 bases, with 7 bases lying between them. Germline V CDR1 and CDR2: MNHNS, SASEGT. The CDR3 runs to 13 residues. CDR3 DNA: TGTGCCAGCAGTGAAAGGTATAAAGAGACCCAGTACTTC. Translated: CASSERYKETQYF.

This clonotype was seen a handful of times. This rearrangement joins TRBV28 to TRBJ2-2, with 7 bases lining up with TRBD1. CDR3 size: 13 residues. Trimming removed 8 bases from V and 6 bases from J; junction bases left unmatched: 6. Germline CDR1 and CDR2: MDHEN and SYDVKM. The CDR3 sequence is CASGDRVAGELFF. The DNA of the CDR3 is TGTGCCAGCGGAGACAGGGTGGCCGGGGAGCTGTTTTTT.

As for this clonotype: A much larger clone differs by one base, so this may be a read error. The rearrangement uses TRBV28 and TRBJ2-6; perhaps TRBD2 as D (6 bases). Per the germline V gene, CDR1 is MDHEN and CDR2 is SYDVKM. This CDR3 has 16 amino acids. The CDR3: CASRPAGSSGANVPTF. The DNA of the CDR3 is TGTGCCAGCAGACCGGCGGGATCCTCTGGGGCCAACGTCCCGACTTTC.

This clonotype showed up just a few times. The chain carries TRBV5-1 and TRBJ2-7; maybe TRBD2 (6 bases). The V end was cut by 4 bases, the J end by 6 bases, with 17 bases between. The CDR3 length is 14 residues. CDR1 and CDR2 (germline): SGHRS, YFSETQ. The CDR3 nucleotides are TGCGCCAGCAGCGCATGGAGGGCCCTCGGCGAGCAGTACTTC. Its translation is CASSAWRALGEQYF.

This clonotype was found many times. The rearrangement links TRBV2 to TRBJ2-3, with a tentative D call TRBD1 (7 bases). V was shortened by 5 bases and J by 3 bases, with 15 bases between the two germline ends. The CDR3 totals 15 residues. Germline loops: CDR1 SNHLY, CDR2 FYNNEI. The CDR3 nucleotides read TGTGCCAGCAGTACCACCTCAGGGGGGACAGATACGCAGTATTTT. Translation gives CASSTTSGGTDTQYF.

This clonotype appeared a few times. The CDR3, as DNA: TGCAGTGCTAGACCGGGCAACGCACGGGGAGATACGCAGTATTTT. Translated, it gives CSARPGNARGDTQYF. The chain uses TRBV20-1 and TRBJ2-3; D is possibly TRBD2 (5 bases). Deletions cut 2 bases from V and 5 bases from J, with 17 bases between. Germline loops: CDR1 DFQATT, CDR2 SNEGSKA (reference sequence). The CDR3 runs to 15 residues.

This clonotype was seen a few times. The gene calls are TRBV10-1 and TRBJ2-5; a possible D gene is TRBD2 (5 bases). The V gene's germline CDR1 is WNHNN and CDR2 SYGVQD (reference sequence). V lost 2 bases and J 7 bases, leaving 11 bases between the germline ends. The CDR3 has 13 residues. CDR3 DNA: TGCGCCAGCAGTGAGCAAAGAGGAGGGACCCAGTACTTC. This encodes CASSEQRGGTQYF.

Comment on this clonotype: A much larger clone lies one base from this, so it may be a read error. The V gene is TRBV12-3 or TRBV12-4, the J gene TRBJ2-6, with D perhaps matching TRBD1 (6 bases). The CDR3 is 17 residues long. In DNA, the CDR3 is TGTGCCAGCAGTCGAACAGGGTCCCCATCTGGGACCAACGTCCTGACTTTC. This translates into CASSRTGSPSGTNVLTF.

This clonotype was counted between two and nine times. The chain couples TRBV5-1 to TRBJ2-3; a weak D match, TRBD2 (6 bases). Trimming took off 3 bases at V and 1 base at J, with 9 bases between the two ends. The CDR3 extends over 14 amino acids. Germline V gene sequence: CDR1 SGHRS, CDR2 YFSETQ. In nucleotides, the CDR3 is TGCGCCAGCAGCTCGAGACTAGGCACAGATACGCAGTATTTT. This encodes CASSSRLGTDTQYF.

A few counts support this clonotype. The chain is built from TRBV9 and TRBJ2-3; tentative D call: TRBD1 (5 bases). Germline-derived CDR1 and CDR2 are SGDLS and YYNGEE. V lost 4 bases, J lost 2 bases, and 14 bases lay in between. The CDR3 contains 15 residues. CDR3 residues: CASSRRQSFTDTQYF. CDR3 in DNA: TGTGCCAGCAGCCGACGACAGAGTTTCACAGATACGCAGTATTTT.

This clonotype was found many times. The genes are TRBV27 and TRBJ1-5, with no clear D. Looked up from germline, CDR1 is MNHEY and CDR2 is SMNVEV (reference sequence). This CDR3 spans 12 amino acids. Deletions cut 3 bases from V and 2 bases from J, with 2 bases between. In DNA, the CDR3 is TGTGCCAGCAGTTTCGGCAATCAGCCCCAGCATTTT. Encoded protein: CASSFGNQPQHF.

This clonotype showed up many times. The CDR3 region is CASSLSIDNEQFF. As DNA, the CDR3 is TGTGCCAGCAGCTTAAGTATAGACAATGAGCAGTTCTTC. The rearrangement links TRBV7-3 to TRBJ2-1; no definite D call. CDR3 size: 13 residues. Germline V lookup: CDR1 SGHTA, CDR2 FQGTGA. V lost 1 base to trimming and J lost 5 bases, with 6 bases between them.

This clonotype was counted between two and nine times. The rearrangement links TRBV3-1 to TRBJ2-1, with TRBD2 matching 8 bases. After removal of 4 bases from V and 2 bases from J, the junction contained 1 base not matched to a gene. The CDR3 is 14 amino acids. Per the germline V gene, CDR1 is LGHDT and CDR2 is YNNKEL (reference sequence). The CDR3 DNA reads TGTGCCAGCAGCCCGGGACTAGCCTACAATGAGCAGTTCTTC. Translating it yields CASSPGLAYNEQFF.

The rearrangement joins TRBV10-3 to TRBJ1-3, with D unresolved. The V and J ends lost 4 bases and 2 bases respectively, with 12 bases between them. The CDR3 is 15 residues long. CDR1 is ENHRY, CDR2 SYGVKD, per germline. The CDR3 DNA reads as TGTGCCATCAGTGGACAAAACCCGACTGGAAACACCATATATTTT. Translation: CAISGQNPTGNTIYF.

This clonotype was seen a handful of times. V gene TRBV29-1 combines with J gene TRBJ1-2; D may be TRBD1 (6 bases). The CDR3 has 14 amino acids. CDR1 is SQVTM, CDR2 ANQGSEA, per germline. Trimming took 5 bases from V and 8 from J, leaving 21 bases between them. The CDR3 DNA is TGCAGCGTTTCCCATACAGGGTTTCCCCAGGGCTACACCTTC. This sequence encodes CSVSHTGFPQGYTF.

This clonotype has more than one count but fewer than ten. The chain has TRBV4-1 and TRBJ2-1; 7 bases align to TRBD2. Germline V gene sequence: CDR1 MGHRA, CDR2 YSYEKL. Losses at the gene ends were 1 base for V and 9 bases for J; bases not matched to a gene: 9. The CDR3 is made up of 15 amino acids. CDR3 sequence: CASSQGWEGNGEQFF. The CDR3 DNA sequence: TGCGCCAGCAGCCAAGGATGGGAGGGGAATGGTGAGCAGTTCTTC.

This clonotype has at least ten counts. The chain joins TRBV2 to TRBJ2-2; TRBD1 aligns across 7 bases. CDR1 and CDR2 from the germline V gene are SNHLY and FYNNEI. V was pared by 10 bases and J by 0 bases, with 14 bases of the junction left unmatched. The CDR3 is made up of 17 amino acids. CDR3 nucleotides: TGTGCCACGGGGACAACAAGGGACAGACCGAACACCGGGGAGCTGTTTTTT. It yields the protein CATGTTRDRPNTGELFF. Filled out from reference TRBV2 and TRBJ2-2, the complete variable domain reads EPEVTQTPSHQVTQMGQEVILRCVPISNHLYFYWYRQILGQKVEFLVSFYNNEISEKSEIFDDQFSVERPDGSNFTLKIRSTKLEDSAMYFCATGTTRDRPNTGELFFGEGSRLTVL.

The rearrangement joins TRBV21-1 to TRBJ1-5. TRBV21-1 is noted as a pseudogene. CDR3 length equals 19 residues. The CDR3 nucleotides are TGTGCCAGCAGCACACCCCATCCTGGCCCTCCCTACGGCAATCAGCCCCAGCATTTT. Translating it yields CASSTPHPGPPYGNQPQHF.

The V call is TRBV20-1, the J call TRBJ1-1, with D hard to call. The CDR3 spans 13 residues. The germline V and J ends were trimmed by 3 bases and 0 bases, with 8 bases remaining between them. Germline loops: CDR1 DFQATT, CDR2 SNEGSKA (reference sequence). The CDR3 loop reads CSASPTVNTEAFF. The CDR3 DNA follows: TGCAGTGCTAGTCCGACGGTGAACACTGAAGCTTTCTTT.

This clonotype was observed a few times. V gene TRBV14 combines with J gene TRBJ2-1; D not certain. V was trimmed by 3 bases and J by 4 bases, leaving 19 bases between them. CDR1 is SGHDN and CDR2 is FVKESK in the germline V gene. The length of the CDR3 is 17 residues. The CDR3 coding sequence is TGTGCCAGCAGCCACTCCGGGCCCAGAGGTGGATACAATGAGCAGTTCTTC. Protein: CASSHSGPRGGYNEQFF.

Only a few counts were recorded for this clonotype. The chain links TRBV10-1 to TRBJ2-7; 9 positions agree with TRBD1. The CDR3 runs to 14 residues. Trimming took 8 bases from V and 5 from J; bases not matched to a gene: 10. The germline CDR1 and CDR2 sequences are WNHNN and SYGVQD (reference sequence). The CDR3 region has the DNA TGCGCCAGCGCCGGGACAGGGTCTCCCGACGAGCAGTACTTC. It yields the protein CASAGTGSPDEQYF.

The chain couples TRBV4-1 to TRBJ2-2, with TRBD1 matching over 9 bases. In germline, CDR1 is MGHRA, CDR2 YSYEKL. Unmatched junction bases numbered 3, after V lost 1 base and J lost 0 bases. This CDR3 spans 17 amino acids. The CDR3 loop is CASSQGRQGANTGELFF. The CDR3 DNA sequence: TGCGCCAGCAGCCAAGGTCGACAGGGGGCGAACACCGGGGAGCTGTTTTTT.

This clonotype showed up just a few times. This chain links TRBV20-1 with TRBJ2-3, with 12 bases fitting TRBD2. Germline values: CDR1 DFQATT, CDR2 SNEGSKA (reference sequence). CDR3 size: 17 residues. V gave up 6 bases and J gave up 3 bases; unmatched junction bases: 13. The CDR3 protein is CSARTSGRSIRTDTQYF. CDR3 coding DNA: TGCAGTGCCCGAACTAGCGGGAGGAGCATAAGGACAGATACGCAGTATTTT.

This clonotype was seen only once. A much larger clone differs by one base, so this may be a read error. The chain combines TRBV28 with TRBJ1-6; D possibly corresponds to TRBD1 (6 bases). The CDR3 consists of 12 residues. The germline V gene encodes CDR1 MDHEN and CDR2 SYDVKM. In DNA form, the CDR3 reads TGTGCCAGCAGAACACAGGGTTCACACCTCCATTTT. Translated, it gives CASRTQGSHLHF.